This section outlines one T cell receptor beta chain sequence together with its context. Antigen specificity is unknown. This record comes from a study of T-cell reconstitution after alpha-beta-depleted transplantation in children. Study-level points and caveats: Recipient T cells and thymic progenitors that survived were the source of the high TCRbeta diversity seen at day 60 in some patients. T cells produced anew were the main source of T-cell counts and diversity one year after transplant. The study reportedly traced alpha-beta T cells about two months after transplant to several hundred expanded graft clones.

A TCRbeta library incorporating unique molecular identifiers was prepared. One entry per CDR3 protein results from TCRdb running MiXCR on the PCR reads. The table includes 750,000 to 950,000 distinct CDR3 sequences, 16% detected once. The TCR was taken from a male patient younger than 18 who had a stem cell transplant for acute lymphoblastic leukemia, so the T cells may come from the graft donor. The source material was PBMCs, mostly from graft donor cells, sampled 360 days after TCRalphabeta/CD19-depleted stem cell transplant.

CDR3 region: CASSRGSGRTTGTGELFF. The CDR3 nucleotides are TGCGCCAGCAGCCGAGGTAGCGGGAGGACGACGGGGACCGGGGAGCTGTTTTTT. V is TRBV5-1 and J is TRBJ2-2; TRBD2 matches at 10 bases. Germline V gene lookup returns CDR1 SGHRS and CDR2 YFSETQ. The CDR3 extends over 18 amino acids. The V and J ends lost 4 bases and 5 bases, in that order; junction bases with no gene match: 14.